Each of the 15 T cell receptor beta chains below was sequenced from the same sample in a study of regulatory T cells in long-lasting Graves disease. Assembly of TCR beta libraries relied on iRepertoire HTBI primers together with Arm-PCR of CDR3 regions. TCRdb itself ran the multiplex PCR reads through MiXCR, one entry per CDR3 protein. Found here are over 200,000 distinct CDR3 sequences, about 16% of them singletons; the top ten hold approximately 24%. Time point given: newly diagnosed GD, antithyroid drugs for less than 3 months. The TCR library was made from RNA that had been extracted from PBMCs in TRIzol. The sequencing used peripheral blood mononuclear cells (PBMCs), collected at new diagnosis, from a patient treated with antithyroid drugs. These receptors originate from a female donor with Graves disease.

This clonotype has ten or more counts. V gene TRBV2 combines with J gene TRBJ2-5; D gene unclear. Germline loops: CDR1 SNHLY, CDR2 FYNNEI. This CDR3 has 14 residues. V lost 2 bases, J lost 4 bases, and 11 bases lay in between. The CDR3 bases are TGTGCCAGCAGTGAACTTTCGACCGGAGAGACCCAGTACTTC. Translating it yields CASSELSTGETQYF.

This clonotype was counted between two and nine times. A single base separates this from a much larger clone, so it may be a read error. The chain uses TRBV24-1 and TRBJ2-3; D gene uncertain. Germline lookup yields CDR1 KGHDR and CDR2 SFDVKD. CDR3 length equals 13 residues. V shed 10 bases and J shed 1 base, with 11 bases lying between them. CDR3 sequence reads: CATMPTGTDTQYF. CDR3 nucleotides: TGTGCCACTATGCCTACAGGCACAGATACGCAGTATTTT.

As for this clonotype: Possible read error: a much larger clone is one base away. The CDR3 protein is CASNSPAAGDRINEQFF. CDR3 sequence (DNA): TGTGCCAGCAACTCCCCCGCAGCGGGAGATAGAATCAATGAGCAGTTCTTC. V gene TRBV7-6 combines with J gene TRBJ2-3, with 8 nucleotides matching TRBD2. Judging by the DNA end, TRBJ2-1 fits better; the J call may be wrong. Germline CDR1 SGHVS, CDR2 FNYEAQ. The CDR3 sequence is 17 residues long.

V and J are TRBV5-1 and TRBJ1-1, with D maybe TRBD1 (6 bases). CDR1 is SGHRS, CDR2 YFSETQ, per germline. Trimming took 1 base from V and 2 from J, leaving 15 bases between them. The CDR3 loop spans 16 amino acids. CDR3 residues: CASSLIGRGVNTEAFF. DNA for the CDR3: TGCGCCAGCAGCTTGATCGGTAGGGGGGTAAACACTGAAGCTTTCTTT.

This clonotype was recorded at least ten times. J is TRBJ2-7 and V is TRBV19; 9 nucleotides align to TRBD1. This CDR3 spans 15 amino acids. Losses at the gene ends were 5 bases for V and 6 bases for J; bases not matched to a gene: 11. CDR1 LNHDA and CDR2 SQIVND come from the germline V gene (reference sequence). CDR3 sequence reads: CASSDSGTGRREQYF. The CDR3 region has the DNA TGTGCCAGTAGTGACTCCGGGACAGGGAGGCGCGAGCAGTACTTC.

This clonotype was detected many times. In DNA form, the CDR3 reads TGTGCCAGCAGCTTCGGGCAGGGCTCCTACAATGAGCAGTTCTTC. Its protein is CASSFGQGSYNEQFF. This chain connects TRBV5-4 to TRBJ2-1; a weak D match, TRBD1 (5 bases). Trimming took 2 bases from V and 0 from J, leaving 9 bases between them. The germline V gene has CDR1 SGHNT and CDR2 YYREEE (reference sequence). The CDR3 consists of 15 residues.

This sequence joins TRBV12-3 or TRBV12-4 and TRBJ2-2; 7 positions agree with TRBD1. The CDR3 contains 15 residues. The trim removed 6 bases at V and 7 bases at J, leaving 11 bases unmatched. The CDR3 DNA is TGTGCCAGCAGCAGGGGGACCGCCGGGGTCGGGGAGCTGTTTTTT. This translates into CASSRGTAGVGELFF.

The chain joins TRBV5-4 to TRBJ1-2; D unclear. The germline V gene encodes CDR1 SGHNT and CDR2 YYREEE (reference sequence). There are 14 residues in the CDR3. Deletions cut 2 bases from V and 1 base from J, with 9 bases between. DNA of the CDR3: TGTGCCAGCAGCTTCTCTAGCCTTAACTATGGCTACACCTTC. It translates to CASSFSSLNYGYTF.

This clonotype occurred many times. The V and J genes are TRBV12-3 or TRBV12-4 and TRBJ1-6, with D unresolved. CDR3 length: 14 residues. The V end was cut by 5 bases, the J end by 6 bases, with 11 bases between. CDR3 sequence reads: CASSRTRGNSPLHF. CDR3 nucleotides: TGTGCCAGCAGTAGGACCCGCGGTAATTCACCCCTCCACTTT.

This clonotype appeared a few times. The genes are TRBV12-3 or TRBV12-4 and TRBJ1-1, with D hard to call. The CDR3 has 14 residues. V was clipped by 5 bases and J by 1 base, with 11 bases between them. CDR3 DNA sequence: TGTGCCAGCAGTCCATGGGTACAGAACACTGAAGCTTTCTTT. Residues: CASSPWVQNTEAFF.

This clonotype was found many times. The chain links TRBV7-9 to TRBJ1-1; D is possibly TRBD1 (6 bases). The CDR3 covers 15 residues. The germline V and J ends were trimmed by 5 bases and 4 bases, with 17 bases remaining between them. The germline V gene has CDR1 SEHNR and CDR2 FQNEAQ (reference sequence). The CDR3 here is CASSTPGGRLTEAFF. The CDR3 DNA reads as TGTGCCAGCAGCACCCCTGGGGGGCGGCTCACTGAAGCTTTCTTT.

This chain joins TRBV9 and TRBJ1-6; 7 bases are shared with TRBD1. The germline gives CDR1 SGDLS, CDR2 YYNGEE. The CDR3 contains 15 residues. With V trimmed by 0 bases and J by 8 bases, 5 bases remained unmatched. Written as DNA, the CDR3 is TGTGCCAGCAGCGTAGTGCCAGGGGGGTATTCACCCCTCCACTTT. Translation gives CASSVVPGGYSPLHF.

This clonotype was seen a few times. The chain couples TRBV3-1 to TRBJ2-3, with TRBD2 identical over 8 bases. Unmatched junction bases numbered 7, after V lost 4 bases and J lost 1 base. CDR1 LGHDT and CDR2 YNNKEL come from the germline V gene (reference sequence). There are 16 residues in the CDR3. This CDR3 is CASSRGGRSGTDTQYF. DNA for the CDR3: TGTGCCAGCAGCCGCGGGGGGCGGTCTGGCACAGATACGCAGTATTTT.

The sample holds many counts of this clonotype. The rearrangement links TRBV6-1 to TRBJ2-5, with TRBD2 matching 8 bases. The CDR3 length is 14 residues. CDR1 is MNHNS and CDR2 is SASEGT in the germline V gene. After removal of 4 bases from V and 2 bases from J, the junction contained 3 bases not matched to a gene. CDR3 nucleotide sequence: TGTGCCAGCAGTGTTAGCGGGAATCAAGAGACCCAGTACTTC. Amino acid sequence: CASSVSGNQETQYF.

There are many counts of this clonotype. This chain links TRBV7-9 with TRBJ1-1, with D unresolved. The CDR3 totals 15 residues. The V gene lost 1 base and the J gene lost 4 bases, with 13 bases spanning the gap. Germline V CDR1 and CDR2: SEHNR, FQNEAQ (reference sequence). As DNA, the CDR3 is TGTGCCAGCAGCTTAGTATTGGGTCCAGGCACTGAAGCTTTCTTT. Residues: CASSLVLGPGTEAFF.